This paragraph reports one T cell receptor beta chain. Its antigen remains unidentified. Base quality data are lacking; no much larger clone is found one base away. The CDR3 regions of human TCRbeta chains were analyzed by immunosequencing. The source study handled its data this way. TCRs in the repertoires were compared against a reference library of SARS-CoV-2-specific TCRs that had been generated with the MIRA antigen-specificity platform. Breadth was defined as the fraction of unique TCRs that were SARS-CoV-2-associated. Depth was defined as the fraction of total T cells that were SARS-CoV-2-associated. Using the MIRA data, every spike-specific TCR was mapped to the spike region that the TCR reacted to and assigned to either a CD4 or a CD8 class. Log10-transformed breadth and depth values were compared by one-way ANOVA with Sidak's multiple comparisons tests. TCRdb obtained this table from immuneACCESS and retained in-frame rearrangements with V and J assigned. These tables miss some clones; where compared with another copy, unresolved V genes account for less than half of the shortfall, and the remainder is unexplained. That table supplies the V and J calls and clone size; D and trimming were determined from the DNA. This sample holds some 150,000 clones; 80% to 95% were observed only once. The ten biggest clones cover approximately 3.4% of the sample.

Trimming leaves V shorter by 1 base and J shorter by 6 bases, with the junction holding 0 bases beyond the gene matches. The germline V gene (reference sequence) specifies LGHDT as CDR1 and YNNKEL as CDR2. CDR3 length: 12 amino acids, cysteine to phenylalanine. Just the 36-base CDR3 DNA is kept, in frame starting at base 1. These data come from a study of T cell responses to AZD1222 COVID-19 vaccine (dated by TCRdb to the early 2020s). Regarding the research as a whole: TCR sequencing covered some 250 trial participants: 200 to 210 given two doses of AZD1222 and 26 given two doses of MenACWY control vaccine. Trial participants were enrolled by age into subgroups of 18-55, 56-69 and 70-plus years, and around 150, 28 and 57 TCR-sequenced participants, respectively, were included in these subgroups.

This specimen's time point label, per the study, means: about 28 days (+/-7) after the second vaccine dose. AZD1222 recipients given second doses at about 4 weeks or at about 12 weeks were pooled, since spike-specific TCR depth and breadth were not found to differ between the two schedules. Vaccinee samples came from UK trials COV001 and COV002, including a single-blind randomized controlled phase 2/3 trial of AZD1222 (ChAdOx1 nCoV-19) in healthy adults. For TCRbeta chain sequencing, PBMC samples from trial participants were taken at day 0 and at day 28 after the second dose. Here is what the overall study found, with its caveats: In the small 56-69-year group, the increase in depth fell short of significance, most likely because of low power. Reportedly, close to half of the unique spike-specific TCRs recognized epitopes lying outside the regions that are mutated in the B.1.351 and B.1.1.7 variants. Spike-specific TCR breadth and depth rose significantly after two AZD1222 doses compared with day 0 and with MenACWY recipients. The vaccine-associated CD4 TCRs covered the entire spike protein, and the dominant responses fell in regions 160-218 and 743-854. Conclusions about previously exposed vaccinees are limited, since just five to seven AZD1222 recipients were seropositive for SARS-CoV-2 at baseline. Because no day 14 peak-response samples were available, repertoires were characterized only after the peak T cell response. Participants were mostly white British, with more females than males. The authors suggested clonal diversity may have been underestimated.

The chain couples TRBV3-1 (or the pseudogene TRBV3-2) to TRBJ2-7, and 7 junction bases match TRBD2. The source material was peripheral blood, sampled 28 days after the second AZD1222 dose. This receptor was identified in an adult who received the AZD1222 COVID-19 vaccine. The CDR3 protein is CASSQASGEQYF. The nucleotide sequence is TGTGCCAGCAGCCAAGCTAGCGGCGAGCAGTACTTC.